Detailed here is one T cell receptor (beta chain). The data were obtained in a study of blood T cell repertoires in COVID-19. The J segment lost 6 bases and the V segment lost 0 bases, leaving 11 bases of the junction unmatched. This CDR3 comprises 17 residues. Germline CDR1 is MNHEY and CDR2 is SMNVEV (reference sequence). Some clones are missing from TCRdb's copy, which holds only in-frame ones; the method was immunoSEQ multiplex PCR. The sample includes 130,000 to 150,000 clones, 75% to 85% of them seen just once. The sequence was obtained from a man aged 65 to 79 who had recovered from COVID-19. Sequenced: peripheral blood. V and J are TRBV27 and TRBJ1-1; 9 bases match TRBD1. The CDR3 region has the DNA TGTGCCAGCAGTTTATCCCCCGGGACAGGGAGTTATTCTGAAGCTTTCTTT. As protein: CASSLSPGTGSYSEAFF.